A selection of T cell receptor beta chains follows, all from one sample in a study of beta chain features in type 1 diabetes. Assay used: immunoSEQ multiplex PCR; TCRdb lists only in-frame clones, some missing. The table has 130,000 to 150,000 clones, roughly a tenth seen once. Sequencing was carried out using central memory CD4+ T cells from blood. Receptor source: a man between 18 and 35 years old in good health. Both conserved end residues are part of each CDR3. Fields, in order: J gene, clone size, D gene, V gene, CDR3 protein, CDR3 DNA. D genes are given only for firm matches. Some rows have no size entry. The others give once, few or many, or a class for an expanded clone.

TRBJ2-3,-,TRBD2,TRBV7-2,CASSNARGDTQYF,TGTGCCAGCAGCAACGCGCGGGGGGATACGCAGTATTTT
TRBJ1-6,few,-,TRBV25-1,CASSEPGQASPLHF,TGTGCCAGCAGTGAGCCGGGACAAGCCTCACCCCTCCACTTT
TRBJ2-7,-,-,TRBV7-2,CASSLVGRGSKYEQYF,TGTGCCAGCAGCTTAGTAGGCAGGGGCTCAAAGTACGAGCAGTACTTC
TRBJ2-7,many,-,TRBV7-2,CASSLGGQGRSRGLEQYF,TGTGCCAGCAGCTTAGGAGGTCAGGGAAGGAGTAGGGGCCTCGAGCAGTACTTC
TRBJ1-6,-,TRBD1,TRBV5-1,CASSLGDRGSPLHF,TGCGCCAGCAGCTTAGGGGACAGGGGTTCACCCCTCCACTTT
TRBJ2-1,-,TRBD2,TRBV27,CASRPSASGGSYNEQFF,TGTGCCAGCAGACCAAGCGCTAGCGGGGGGTCTTACAATGAGCAGTTCTTC
TRBJ2-1,few,TRBD2,TRBV19,CASRRGLAGGAHNEQFF,TGTGCCAGTAGAAGGGGACTAGCGGGGGGGGCCCACAATGAGCAGTTCTTC
TRBJ2-2,-,TRBD1,TRBV4-3,CASSQLQGTGELFF,TGCGCCAGCAGCCAATTACAGGGGACCGGGGAGCTGTTTTTT
TRBJ1-3,-,-,TRBV7-2,CASSTQGSGNTIYF,TGTGCCAGCAGCACACAGGGTTCGGGAAACACCATATATTTT
TRBJ1-1,few,-,TRBV7-9,CASSLIAGDSTEAFF,TGTGCCAGCAGCTTAATTGCAGGGGATAGCACTGAAGCTTTCTTT
TRBJ2-1,once,TRBD1,TRBV7-7,CASSPDRVNEQFF,TGTGCCAGCAGCCCGGACAGGGTCAATGAGCAGTTCTTC
TRBJ1-1,-,-,TRBV29-1,CSVAGSGVTEAFF,TGCAGCGTTGCGGGGTCAGGGGTAACTGAAGCTTTCTTT
TRBJ1-5,-,TRBD1,TRBV28,CASSVDRDYQPQHF,TGTGCCAGCAGCGTGGACAGGGATTATCAGCCCCAGCATTTT
TRBJ2-7,few,TRBD2,TRBV28,CASTFSGGTTGYEQYF,TGTGCCAGCACCTTTAGCGGGGGGACGACGGGCTACGAGCAGTACTTC
TRBJ1-3,-,-,TRBV6-5,CASSYSSDSGNTIYF,TGTGCCAGCAGTTACTCGAGCGACTCTGGAAACACCATATATTTT
TRBJ1-2,few,-,TRBV18,CASSDSYGYTF,TGTGCCAGCTCAGACAGCTATGGCTACACCTTC
TRBJ2-1,few,-,TRBV18,CASSPDRSSYNEQFF,TGTGCCAGCTCCCCAGACAGGAGCTCCTACAATGAGCAGTTCTTC
TRBJ2-7,few,TRBD1,TRBV5-1,CASSLVTGGSYEQYF,TGCGCCAGCAGCTTGGTGACAGGGGGCTCCTACGAGCAGTACTTC
TRBJ2-7,few,-,TRBV27,CASSLKPSYEQYF,TGTGCCAGCAGTTTAAAGCCATCCTACGAGCAGTACTTC
TRBJ1-5,few,TRBD1,TRBV28,CASSSPGQGHQPQHF,TGTGCCAGCAGTTCACCGGGACAGGGCCATCAGCCCCAGCATTTT
TRBJ2-7,-,TRBD2,TRBV30,CAWTSGEYEQYF,TGTGCCTGGACTAGCGGGGAGTACGAGCAGTACTTC
TRBJ2-1,many,TRBD2,TRBV4-3,CASSQWGTGGSEQFF,TGCGCCAGCAGCCAATGGGGTACGGGAGGGAGTGAGCAGTTCTTC
TRBJ2-2,-,-,TRBV29-1,CSISPANTGELFF,TGCAGCATAAGCCCTGCGAACACCGGGGAGCTGTTTTTT
TRBJ2-5,-,-,TRBV7-9,CASSQTRGETQYF,TGTGCCAGCAGCCAAACGAGGGGGGAGACCCAGTACTTC
TRBJ2-7,few,-,TRBV6-5,CASSLDNLSYEQYF,TGTGCCAGCAGTCTGGACAACCTCTCCTACGAGCAGTACTTC
TRBJ2-1,few,TRBD2,TRBV4-3,CASSQGKLTSGVVWYNEQFF,TGCGCCAGCAGCCAAGGTAAACTGACTAGCGGGGTGGTGTGGTACAATGAGCAGTTCTTC
TRBJ1-5,-,TRBD1,TRBV7-2,CASSLTGNQPQHF,TGTGCCAGCAGCTTGACAGGGAATCAGCCCCAGCATTTT
TRBJ2-3,few,-,TRBV27,CASSMTEVGTTQYF,TGTGCCAGCAGTATGACGGAGGTAGGGACAACGCAGTATTTT
TRBJ1-5,-,TRBD1,TRBV9,CASSPGQGTLNQPQHF,TGTGCCAGCAGCCCGGGACAGGGGACCCTCAATCAGCCCCAGCATTTT
TRBJ1-1,few,-,TRBV29-1,CSAKPIDRSMNTEAFF,TGCAGCGCTAAACCAATAGATAGAAGCATGAACACTGAAGCTTTCTTT
TRBJ2-5,-,-,TRBV28,CASSPGAQETQYF,TGTGCCAGCAGCCCCGGAGCGCAAGAGACCCAGTACTTC
TRBJ1-5,-,-,TRBV28,CASSLSGQPQHF,TGTGCCAGCAGTTTATCGGGTCAGCCCCAGCATTTT
TRBJ2-2,-,TRBD1,TRBV27,CAREQGKGNVGGELFF,TGTGCCAGAGAACAGGGGAAGGGGAATGTCGGCGGGGAGCTGTTTTTT
TRBJ1-6,few,TRBD1,TRBV4-1,CASSQTGTGDAPLHF,TGCGCCAGCAGCCAGACCGGGACAGGGGACGCACCCCTCCACTTT
TRBJ1-1,few,-,TRBV6-5,CASSYTRGTEAFF,TGTGCCAGCAGTTACACAAGAGGGACTGAAGCTTTCTTT
TRBJ1-4,-,-,TRBV9,CASSEGGGVYGPNEKLFF,TGTGCCAGCAGTGAGGGAGGTGGGGTGTACGGACCTAATGAAAAACTGTTTTTT
TRBJ1-2,few,-,TRBV18,CASSPGGEGYGYTF,TGTGCCAGCTCACCAGGGGGCGAGGGCTATGGCTACACCTTC
TRBJ2-5,-,TRBD2,TRBV7-2,CASSLARSSGDQETQYF,TGTGCCAGCAGCTTAGCGAGGTCTAGCGGGGACCAAGAGACCCAGTACTTC
TRBJ1-5,few,-,TRBV5-6,CASSSPNQPQHF,TGTGCCAGCTCCTCTCCCAATCAGCCCCAGCATTTT
TRBJ1-2,-,-,TRBV30,CAWAPYRDGYTF,TGTGCCTGGGCCCCGTACAGGGATGGCTACACCTTC
TRBJ1-2,few,TRBD1,TRBV5-1,CASSLLTGEVGYGYTF,TGCGCCAGCAGCTTACTTACAGGGGAGGTCGGCTATGGCTACACCTTC